One and the same sample provided the 13 T cell receptor beta chains below, sequenced in a study of blood T cells in healthy people across ages. The second PCR ran roughly 6 to 11 cycles with a sample-barcoded 5' primer and J-beta primers. TCRdb called the 5' RACE reads again in MiXCR, with one record for every CDR3 protein. The sample gives 800,000 to 950,000 distinct CDR3 sequences, 25% to 30% of which show up once; roughly 10% is in the top ten. This sample was also put to use in a study of T cells of mothers and their children.

Input material: blood. These receptors originate from a woman aged 40 to 50 in good health.

The rearrangement joins TRBV5-4 to TRBJ1-2; weak D call: TRBD1 (6 bases). Germline CDR1 SGHNT, CDR2 YYREEE (reference sequence). V was trimmed by 4 bases and J by 6 bases, leaving 19 bases between them. The CDR3 length is 15 residues. The CDR3: CASSPRQEIFHGYTF. DNA of the CDR3: TGTGCCAGCAGCCCGCGACAGGAGATATTCCATGGCTACACCTTC.

The chain links TRBV20-1 to TRBJ2-7; D may be TRBD1 (6 bases). V lost 3 bases and J lost 1, with 13 bases in between. The CDR3 consists of 14 residues. Germline V CDR1 and CDR2: DFQATT, SNEGSKA (reference sequence). The CDR3 bases are TGCAGTGCTAGCCGCACAGGGATTTCCTACGAGCAGTACTTC. Its protein product is CSASRTGISYEQYF.

The table lists this clonotype with a few counts. The chain links TRBV2 to TRBJ2-1; D ambiguous. The DNA end lines up better with TRBJ2-7; the J call may be wrong. The CDR3 covers 14 residues. Germline V lookup: CDR1 SNHLY, CDR2 FYNNEI. CDR3 coding DNA: TGTGCCAGCAGTGAAGTGACTGATTACAATGAGCAGTACTTC. Translation: CASSEVTDYNEQYF.

CDR3 sequence reads: CASSHDRSTEAFF. Here the CDR3 DNA reads TGCGCCAGCAGCCATGACAGGAGCACTGAAGCTTTCTTT. V is TRBV4-3 and J is TRBJ1-1; weak D call: TRBD1 (6 bases). The CDR3 runs to 13 residues. The germline V gene encodes CDR1 LGHNA and CDR2 YSLEER. The V and J ends lost 3 bases and 4 bases respectively, with 9 bases between them.

The chain employs TRBV6-2 or TRBV6-3 and TRBJ1-1; 9 nucleotides line up with TRBD1. V shed 8 bases and J 3 bases; nucleotides not matched to a gene: 4. CDR3 length: 13 residues. Germline V gene data show CDR1 as MNHEY and CDR2 as SVGEGT. CDR3 nucleotide sequence: TGTGCCAGCCGGGACAGGGTATACACTGAAGCTTTCTTT. Its protein is CASRDRVYTEAFF.

This clonotype was recorded many times. CDR3 in DNA: TGTGCCATCACCCGACCCCGGGACAGGGGCAGCAATCAGCCCCAGCATTTT. This codes for CAITRPRDRGSNQPQHF. V is TRBV10-3 and J is TRBJ1-5; 10 nucleotides match TRBD1. The CDR3 is 17 amino acids. Germline V gene lookup returns CDR1 ENHRY and CDR2 SYGVKD. After removal of 7 bases from V and 1 base from J, the junction contained 10 bases not matched to a gene.

There are a few counts of this clonotype. In DNA form, the CDR3 reads TGCGCCAGCAGCTTGGAAGTGGTCCAAGAGACCCAGTACTTC. Its translation: CASSLEVVQETQYF. The chain uses TRBV5-1 and TRBJ2-5; no clear D gene. Trimming cost V 0 bases and J 1 base, with 7 bases left between them. From germline, CDR1 is SGHRS and CDR2 YFSETQ. The CDR3 runs to 14 residues.

The table lists this clonotype with a few counts. The chain is built from TRBV13 and TRBJ2-3; the D gene is possibly TRBD1 (5 bases). V gave up 5 bases and J gave up 10 bases, with 13 bases separating them. The CDR3 totals 12 residues. Germline V lookup: CDR1 PRHDT, CDR2 FYEKMQ (reference sequence). CDR3 region: CASSDQDTAQYF. CDR3 bases: TGTGCCAGCAGCGATCAGGACACAGCGCAGTATTTT.

This clonotype was seen repeatedly, ten times or more. The chain couples TRBV12-3 or TRBV12-4 to TRBJ2-1, with 8 bases identical to TRBD1. Trimming cost V 3 bases and J 0 bases; bases outside gene matches: 1. This CDR3 comprises 15 residues. This chain's CDR3 is CASSFTGGSYNEQFF. Written as DNA, the CDR3 is TGTGCCAGCAGTTTCACAGGGGGCTCCTACAATGAGCAGTTCTTC.

This sequence joins TRBV19 and TRBJ2-5; D is possibly TRBD2 (6 bases). The CDR3 runs 12 residues. The germline gives CDR1 LNHDA, CDR2 SQIVND (reference sequence). Trimming cost V 8 bases and J 5 bases, with 12 bases left between them. The chain's CDR3 is CASAPRGETQYF. The CDR3 coding sequence is TGTGCCAGTGCCCCGCGGGGCGAGACCCAGTACTTC.

The genes are TRBV7-9 and TRBJ2-7, with 10 bases lining up with TRBD1. Per germline, CDR1 SEHNR and CDR2 FQNEAQ (reference sequence). This CDR3 has 14 residues. Losses at the gene ends were 6 bases for V and 5 bases for J; bases not matched to a gene: 7. CDR3 sequence: CASRPGTGADEQYF. DNA of the CDR3: TGTGCCAGCAGGCCAGGGACAGGGGCAGACGAGCAGTACTTC.

In this sample, this clonotype turned up a few times. V is TRBV5-6 and J is TRBJ2-3; 9 bases fit TRBD2. The V gene's germline CDR1 is SGHDT and CDR2 YYEEEE. V dropped 4 bases and J dropped 5; count of bases not matched to a gene: 11. There are 16 residues in the CDR3. CDR3 bases: TGTGCCAGCAGCCGCCCGGGGACTAGCAATGTAGATACGCAGTATTTT. Its translation is CASSRPGTSNVDTQYF.

The V gene is TRBV7-2, the J gene TRBJ2-5; D may be TRBD1 (5 bases). This CDR3 spans 14 amino acids. V was clipped by 5 bases and J by 5 bases, with 15 bases between them. CDR1 is SGHTA, CDR2 FQGNSA, per germline. CDR3 coding DNA: TGTGCCAGCAGCACCTCTGGGGCGAGGGAGACCCAGTACTTC. Protein product: CASSTSGARETQYF.